One and the same sample provided the 30 T cell receptor beta chains below, sequenced in a study of cytomegalovirus exposure and HLA in healthy donors. PCR involved 60 Vbeta and 13 Jbeta primers. Some clones are missing from TCRdb's copy, which holds only in-frame ones; the method was immunoSEQ multiplex PCR. The profile covers 100,000 to 130,000 clones, with more than 70% appearing a single time and about 2% taken by the ten largest. The sample taken for sequencing was PBMCs. These receptors were obtained from a man aged 18 to 30 in good health and CMV-seronegative.

CDR3: CATSRTGADYGYTF. The CDR3 DNA reads TGTGCCACCAGCAGGACAGGAGCGGACTATGGCTACACCTTC. This sequence joins TRBV15 and TRBJ1-2; a possible D gene is TRBD1 (6 bases). V lost 3 bases and J lost 3, with 11 bases in between. This CDR3 contains 14 residues. Germline V gives CDR1 LNHNV, CDR2 YYDKDF (reference sequence).

The chain joins TRBV18 to TRBJ2-2; D might be TRBD2 (6 bases). The V gene's germline CDR1 is KGHSH and CDR2 LQKENI. This CDR3 contains 14 residues. V dropped 3 bases and J dropped 4 bases, with 9 bases sitting between them. The DNA for the CDR3 is TGTGCCAGCTCACCCGCCGGGGGCACCGGGGAGCTGTTTTTT. It specifies CASSPAGGTGELFF.

The chain's CDR3 is CASSVGGGYGYTF. CDR3 bases: TGTGCCAGCAGCGTCGGGGGGGGCTATGGCTACACCTTC. The chain is built from TRBV9 and TRBJ1-2; D perhaps matches TRBD1 (5 bases). This CDR3 has 13 amino acids. Germline V gene sequence: CDR1 SGDLS, CDR2 YYNGEE. V lost 2 bases to trimming and J lost 4 bases, with 9 bases between them.

V gene TRBV6-5 combines with J gene TRBJ2-7, with 8 bases aligning to TRBD2. The V segment lost 7 bases and the J segment 7 bases; nucleotides outside the gene matches: 12. Germline V gene lookup returns CDR1 MNHEY and CDR2 SVGAGI. This CDR3 has 14 amino acids. CDR3 sequence (DNA): TGTGCCAGCACCCGGGGGGGGGATTTTTGGGAGCAGTACTTC. This sequence encodes CASTRGGDFWEQYF.

This sequence joins TRBV2 and TRBJ1-5; D is uncertain. The germline V gene has CDR1 SNHLY and CDR2 FYNNEI. Trimming stripped 8 bases from V and 4 bases from J, with 18 bases between. This CDR3 has 15 amino acids. CDR3 protein: CASRDRARTNQPQHF. The DNA for the CDR3 is TGTGCCAGCCGAGATCGCGCGCGGACTAATCAGCCCCAGCATTTT.

The chain joins TRBV5-1 to TRBJ2-3; the match to TRBD1 covers 8 bases. Germline lookup yields CDR1 SGHRS and CDR2 YFSETQ. This CDR3 region has 20 residues. V lost 0 bases and J lost 3; bases outside the gene matches: 18. This chain's CDR3 is CASSLAAGGGFRATTDTQYF. Here the CDR3 DNA reads TGCGCCAGCAGCTTGGCGGCAGGGGGCGGATTCAGGGCCACAACAGATACGCAGTATTTT.

The rearrangement joins TRBV13 to TRBJ2-1; 11 bases are a match to TRBD2. The CDR3 has 21 residues. V was clipped by 5 bases and J by 2 bases; unmatched bases: 20. The germline V gene encodes CDR1 PRHDT and CDR2 FYEKMQ (reference sequence). CDR3 residues: CASSPEPEVAGGFETYNEQFF. CDR3 nucleotide sequence: TGTGCCAGCAGCCCTGAACCCGAGGTAGCGGGGGGGTTTGAAACCTACAATGAGCAGTTCTTC.

V and J are TRBV19 and TRBJ2-7; perhaps TRBD1 as D (6 bases). Germline lookup yields CDR1 LNHDA and CDR2 SQIVND (reference sequence). The V gene lost 8 bases and the J gene lost 0 bases, with 17 bases spanning the gap. The CDR3 contains 15 residues. CDR3 DNA sequence: TGTGCCAGTTCCCTCCTCGACAGGCCCTCCTACGAGCAGTACTTC. Its translation is CASSLLDRPSYEQYF.

This clone was recorded a few times. V is TRBV6-5 and J is TRBJ1-5; D unresolved. Germline V lookup: CDR1 MNHEY, CDR2 SVGAGI. CDR3 length equals 12 residues. V lost 5 bases to trimming and J lost 2 bases, with 4 bases between them. In DNA form, the CDR3 reads TGTGCCAGCAGTGAGGGCAATCAGCCCCAGCATTTT. Translated, it gives CASSEGNQPQHF.

The chain links TRBV4-1 to TRBJ1-5; possibly TRBD1 for D (5 bases). CDR3 size: 14 residues. Trimming shortened V by 2 bases and J by 3 bases, and 8 bases separated the two germline ends. Germline CDR1 reads MGHRA; CDR2 reads YSYEKL. The CDR3 region has the DNA TGCGCCAGCAGCCAACCGGGACTCAATCAGCCCCAGCATTTT. Protein: CASSQPGLNQPQHF.

The rearrangement joins TRBV20-1 to TRBJ1-1; D is unclear. V dropped 4 bases and J dropped 0 bases, with 3 bases sitting between them. This CDR3 region has 11 residues. CDR1 is DFQATT and CDR2 is SNEGSKA in the germline V gene (reference sequence). As DNA, the CDR3 is TGCAGTGCTAAGCTGAACACTGAAGCTTTCTTT. Its translation is CSAKLNTEAFF.

The chain has TRBV4-1 and TRBJ2-7, with 9 bases identical to TRBD2. CDR3 size: 15 residues. Germline assignment: CDR1 MGHRA and CDR2 YSYEKL. V was clipped by 2 bases and J by 5 bases; unmatched bases: 7. DNA for the CDR3: TGCGCCAGCAGCCAACCGGAGCGGGGGGAAGACGAGCAGTACTTC. The encoded protein is CASSQPERGEDEQYF.

This clone was recorded once. The gene calls are TRBV9 and TRBJ1-2; 7 bases are shared with TRBD1. Germline values: CDR1 SGDLS, CDR2 YYNGEE. V shed 5 bases and J 2 bases; nucleotides not matched to a gene: 9. The CDR3 sequence is 15 residues long. CDR3 loop: CASRRGQEGNYGYTF. The CDR3, as DNA: TGTGCCAGCAGGAGGGGGCAGGAAGGAAACTATGGCTACACCTTC.

Comments on this clone: The same CDR3 arises from other DNA sequences in this sample as well. V gene TRBV14 combines with J gene TRBJ2-2; tentative D call: TRBD2 (5 bases). Trimming cost V 1 base and J 4 bases, with 10 bases left between them. The CDR3 has 15 amino acids. CDR1 and CDR2 (germline): SGHDN, FVKESK. The CDR3 spells CASSQVGGSTGELFF. As DNA, the CDR3 is TGTGCCAGCAGCCAAGTAGGCGGGTCCACCGGGGAGCTGTTTTTT.

The chain links TRBV5-6 to TRBJ1-2; 7 positions match TRBD1. The CDR3 consists of 14 residues. In germline, CDR1 is SGHDT, CDR2 YYEEEE. With V trimmed by 2 bases and J by 1 base, 2 bases remained unmatched. This CDR3 reads CASSFGTDNYGYTF. CDR3 nucleotides: TGTGCCAGCAGCTTCGGGACAGATAACTATGGCTACACCTTC.

This clone came up a few times. This rearrangement joins TRBV20-1 to TRBJ1-1; D remains unclear. CDR1 and CDR2 (germline): DFQATT, SNEGSKA (reference sequence). The CDR3 loop spans 10 amino acids. Trimming pared 5 bases from V and 1 base from J, leaving 2 bases between. The CDR3 nucleotides read TGCAGTGCTCGGAACACTGAAGCTTTCTTT. Encoded protein: CSARNTEAFF.

The rearrangement links TRBV7-6 to TRBJ2-7; D unclear. Trimming cost V 1 base and J 6 bases, with 13 bases left between them. Germline CDR1 SGHVS, CDR2 FNYEAQ. The CDR3 length is 14 residues. CDR3 sequence: CASSLGPRNSEQYF. The CDR3 coding sequence is TGTGCCAGCAGCTTAGGCCCTAGGAACTCCGAGCAGTACTTC.

This chain connects TRBV14 to TRBJ1-2; 7 nucleotides agree with TRBD1. Unmatched junction bases numbered 12, after V lost 2 bases and J lost 6 bases. The V gene's germline CDR1 is SGHDN and CDR2 FVKESK. The CDR3 contains 16 residues. DNA of the CDR3: TGTGCCAGCAGCCAATCTCGGACAGGTTCTGAGCATGGCTACACCTTC. It encodes CASSQSRTGSEHGYTF.

This chain connects TRBV4-2 to TRBJ2-1, with 7 bases that match TRBD2. The germline gives CDR1 LGHNA, CDR2 YNFKEQ. The V and J ends lost 4 bases and 8 bases, in that order; junction bases with no gene match: 17. This CDR3 is built from 17 residues. CDR3 sequence reads: CASSPRASRGGFDEQFF. In nucleotides, the CDR3 is TGTGCCAGCAGCCCCCGGGCTTCTAGGGGAGGGTTCGATGAGCAGTTCTTC.

J is TRBJ2-5 and V is TRBV19; 7 bases line up with TRBD2. Near its end, the DNA agrees better with TRBJ2-7, so the J call may be wrong. This CDR3 contains 15 residues. Germline V gene data show CDR1 as LNHDA and CDR2 as SQIVND (reference sequence). The CDR3 sequence is CASSPMGGGRYEQYF. For the CDR3, the DNA is TGTGCCAGTAGCCCTATGGGGGGGGGTCGCTACGAGCAGTACTTC.

This clone was seen only once. The CDR3 DNA reads as TGTGCCAGCACCTCCCAGGGCCTACTAGCCAAAAACATTCAGTACTTC. The encoded protein is CASTSQGLLAKNIQYF. The chain uses TRBV9 and TRBJ2-4, with a possible D match to TRBD1 (5 bases). CDR1 SGDLS and CDR2 YYNGEE come from the germline V gene. The CDR3 is made up of 16 amino acids. Between the trimmed V and J ends, which lost 6 bases and 0 bases, there was a span of 16 bases.

The chain is built from TRBV27 and TRBJ2-7; possible D gene TRBD2, 6 bases. Germline values: CDR1 MNHEY, CDR2 SMNVEV (reference sequence). The CDR3 contains 13 residues. Trimming removed 4 bases at V and 2 bases at J, with 9 bases between. This chain's CDR3 is CASSWGLAYEQYF. In DNA, the CDR3 is TGTGCCAGCAGTTGGGGACTTGCCTACGAGCAGTACTTC.

This clone was seen once. V is TRBV5-4 and J is TRBJ1-3, with 10 bases lining up with TRBD1. J lost 3 bases, V lost 4 bases, and 7 bases had no gene match. CDR1 and CDR2 (germline): SGHNT, YYREEE (reference sequence). The CDR3 has 16 residues. The CDR3 spells CASSNRDRGRGNTIYF. The CDR3 DNA follows: TGTGCCAGCAGCAACCGGGACAGGGGTCGTGGAAACACCATATATTTT.

The chain combines TRBV6-5 with TRBJ2-5, with D possibly matching TRBD2 (7 bases). This CDR3 comprises 14 residues. The germline V gene has CDR1 MNHEY and CDR2 SVGAGI. The ends were cut back, 9 bases at V and 9 bases at J, with 23 bases in the middle. The CDR3 DNA reads TGTGCCAGTTCCATTGCGGGGGCCCGATGGGCCCAGTACTTC. Protein sequence: CASSIAGARWAQYF.

Concerning this clone itself: Different DNA sequences within this sample yield the same CDR3. This sequence joins TRBV19 and TRBJ1-1; D uncertain. In germline, CDR1 is LNHDA, CDR2 SQIVND (reference sequence). V was clipped by 1 base and J by 4 bases, with 7 bases between them. CDR3 length: 13 amino acids. In DNA, the CDR3 is TGTGCCAGTAGTATAGGACAAGGCACTGAAGCTTTCTTT. This encodes CASSIGQGTEAFF. Full variable domain (remainder filled in from reference TRBV19 and TRBJ1-1): DGGITQSPKYLFRKEGQNVTLSCEQNLNHDAMYWYRQDPGQGLRLIYYSQIVNDFQKGDIAEGYSVSREKKESFPLTVTSAQKNPTAFYLCASSIGQGTEAFFGQGTRLTVV.

The genes are TRBV2 and TRBJ2-6, with 9 bases lining up with TRBD1. Germline V gene data show CDR1 as SNHLY and CDR2 as FYNNEI. J gave up 0 bases and V 7 bases, and 7 bases lay outside the gene matches. CDR3 length equals 17 residues. The CDR3 loop is CASKEGQGSSGANVLTF. Here the CDR3 DNA reads TGTGCCAGCAAAGAGGGACAGGGTAGCTCTGGGGCCAACGTCCTGACTTTC. Drawing the rest from reference TRBV2 and TRBJ2-6, the complete variable domain is EPEVTQTPSHQVTQMGQEVILRCVPISNHLYFYWYRQILGQKVEFLVSFYNNEISEKSEIFDDQFSVERPDGSNFTLKIRSTKLEDSAMYFCASKEGQGSSGANVLTFGAGSRLTVL.

Remarks on this clone: This specimen includes other DNA sequences encoding the same CDR3. CDR3 nucleotide sequence: TGTGCCAGCAGCTTAACCGGGACAGGGGTAGAGACCCAGTACTTC. Its protein is CASSLTGTGVETQYF. The chain joins TRBV7-3 to TRBJ2-5, with 10 bases that match TRBD1. Germline CDR1 reads SGHTA; CDR2 reads FQGTGA. After removal of 0 bases from V and 4 bases from J, the junction contained 2 bases not matched to a gene. The CDR3 consists of 15 residues.

This clone was seen once. The chain has TRBV29-1 and TRBJ1-1; unclear D gene. Germline CDR1 reads SQVTM; CDR2 reads ANQGSEA. V gave up 4 bases and J gave up 1 base, with 19 bases separating them. The length of the CDR3 is 16 residues. Here the CDR3 reads CSVGLWAGLGNTEAFF. CDR3 in DNA: TGCAGCGTTGGACTTTGGGCGGGGTTGGGGAACACTGAAGCTTTCTTT.

This chain uses TRBV5-6 with TRBJ2-7; a possible D gene is TRBD1 (5 bases). V lost 5 bases, J lost 3 bases, and 18 bases lay in between. Germline assignment: CDR1 SGHDT and CDR2 YYEEEE. The CDR3 runs 15 residues. DNA of the CDR3: TGTGCCAGCAGGCGGACCTTCCAGGGTTTCTACGAGCAGTACTTC. Translating it yields CASRRTFQGFYEQYF. Complete variable domain (other parts from reference TRBV5-6 and TRBJ2-7): DAGVTQSPTHLIKTRGQQVTLRCSPKSGHDTVSWYQQALGQGPQFIFQYYEEEERQRGNFPDRFSGHQFPNYSSELNVNALLLGDSALYLCASRRTFQGFYEQYFGPGTRLTVT.

This chain connects TRBV9 to TRBJ2-3; tentative D call: TRBD1 (5 bases). V lost 0 bases, J lost 0 bases, and 11 bases lay in between. CDR3 size: 16 residues. The V gene's germline CDR1 is SGDLS and CDR2 YYNGEE. Here the CDR3 DNA reads TGTGCCAGCAGCGTAGTAGGGGTCCGAAGCACAGATACGCAGTATTTT. Its translation is CASSVVGVRSTDTQYF.